This TCR beta chain was sequenced in a study of shared clonotypes between healthy human individuals. Trimming removed 1 base from V and 0 bases from J, with 2 bases in between. CDR1 is SGDLS, CDR2 YYNGEE, per germline. The CDR3 totals 12 residues. It was around 190 ng DNA, around 33,000 T cell genomes, that sorted-subset replicate PCRs used. TCRdb keeps only in-frame clones here, not all; method: immunoSEQ multiplex PCR. The sample records 300,000 to 400,000 clones, around 70% being singletons. The chain combines TRBV9 with TRBJ2-7; D gene unclear. The sequenced sample consisted of memory CD4+ T cells sorted from blood. Documented subset: CD45RA-negative fraction. The receptor comes from a man younger than 45 in good health. The CDR3 sequence is CASSVLSYEQYF. The CDR3 DNA reads as TGTGCCAGCAGCGTACTCTCCTACGAGCAGTACTTC.